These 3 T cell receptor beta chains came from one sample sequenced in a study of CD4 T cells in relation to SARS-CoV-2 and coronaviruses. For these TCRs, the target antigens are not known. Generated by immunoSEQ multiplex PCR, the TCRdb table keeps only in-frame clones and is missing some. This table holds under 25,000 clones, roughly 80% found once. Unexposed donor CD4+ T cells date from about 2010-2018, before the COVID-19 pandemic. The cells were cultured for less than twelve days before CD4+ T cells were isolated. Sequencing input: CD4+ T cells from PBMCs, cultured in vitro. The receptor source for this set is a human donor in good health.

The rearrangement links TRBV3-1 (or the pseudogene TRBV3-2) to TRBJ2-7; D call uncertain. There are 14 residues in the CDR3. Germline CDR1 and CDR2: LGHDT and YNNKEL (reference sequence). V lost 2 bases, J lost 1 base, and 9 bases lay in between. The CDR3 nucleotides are TGTGCCAGCAGCCAATATAGTAGGTCCTACGAGCAGTACTTC. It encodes CASSQYSRSYEQYF.

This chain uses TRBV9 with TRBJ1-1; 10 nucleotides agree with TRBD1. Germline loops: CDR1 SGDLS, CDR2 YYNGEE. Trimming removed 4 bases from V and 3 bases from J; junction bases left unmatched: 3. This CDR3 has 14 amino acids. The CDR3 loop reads CASSPDRGDTEAFF. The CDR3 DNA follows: TGTGCCAGCAGCCCGGACAGGGGGGACACTGAAGCTTTCTTT.

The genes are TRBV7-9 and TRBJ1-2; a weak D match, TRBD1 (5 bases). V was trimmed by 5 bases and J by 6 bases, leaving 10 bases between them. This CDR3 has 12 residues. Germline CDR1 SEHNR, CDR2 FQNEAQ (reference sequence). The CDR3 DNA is TGTGCCAGCAGCCTCTGGGGGGATGGCTACACCTTC. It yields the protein CASSLWGDGYTF. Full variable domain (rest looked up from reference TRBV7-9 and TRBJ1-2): DTGVSQNPRHKITKRGQNVTFRCDPISEHNRLYWYRQTLGQGPEFLTYFQNEAQLEKSRLLSDRFSAERPKGSFSTLEIQRTEQGDSAMYLCASSLWGDGYTFGSGTRLTVV.